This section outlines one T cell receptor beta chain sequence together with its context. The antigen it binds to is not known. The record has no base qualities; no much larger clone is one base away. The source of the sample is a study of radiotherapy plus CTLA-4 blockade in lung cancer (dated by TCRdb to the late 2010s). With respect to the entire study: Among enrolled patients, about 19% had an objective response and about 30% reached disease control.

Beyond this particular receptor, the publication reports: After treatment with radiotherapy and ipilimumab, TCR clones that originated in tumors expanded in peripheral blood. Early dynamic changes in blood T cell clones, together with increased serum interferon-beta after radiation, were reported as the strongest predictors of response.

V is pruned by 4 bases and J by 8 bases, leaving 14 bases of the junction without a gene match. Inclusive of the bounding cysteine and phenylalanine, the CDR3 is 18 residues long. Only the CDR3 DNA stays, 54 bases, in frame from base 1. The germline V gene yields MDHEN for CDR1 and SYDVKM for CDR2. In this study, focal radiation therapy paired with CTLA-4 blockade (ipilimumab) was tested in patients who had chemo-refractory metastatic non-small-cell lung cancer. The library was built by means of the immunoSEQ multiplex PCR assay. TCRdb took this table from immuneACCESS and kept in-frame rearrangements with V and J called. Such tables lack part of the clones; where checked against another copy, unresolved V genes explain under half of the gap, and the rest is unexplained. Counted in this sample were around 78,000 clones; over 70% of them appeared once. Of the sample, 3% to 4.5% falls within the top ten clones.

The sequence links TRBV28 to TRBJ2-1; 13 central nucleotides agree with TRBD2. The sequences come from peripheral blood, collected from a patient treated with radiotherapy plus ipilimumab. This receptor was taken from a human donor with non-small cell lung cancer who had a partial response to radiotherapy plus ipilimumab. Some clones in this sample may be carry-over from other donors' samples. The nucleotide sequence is TGTGCCAGCAGTTCAACTAGCGGGAGGGAGGGATATCGGGATGAGCAGTTCTTC. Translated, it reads CASSSTSGREGYRDEQFF.